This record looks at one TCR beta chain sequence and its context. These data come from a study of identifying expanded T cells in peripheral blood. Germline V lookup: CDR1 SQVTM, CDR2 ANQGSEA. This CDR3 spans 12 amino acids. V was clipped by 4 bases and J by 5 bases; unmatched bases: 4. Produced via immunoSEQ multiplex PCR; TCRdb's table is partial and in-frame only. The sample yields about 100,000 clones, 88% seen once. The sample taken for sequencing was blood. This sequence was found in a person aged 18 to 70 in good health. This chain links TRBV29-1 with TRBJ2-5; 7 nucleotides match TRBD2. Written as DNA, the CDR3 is TGCAGCGTTGGGGGAGGGGTCGAGACCCAGTACTTC. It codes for CSVGGGVETQYF.